The T cell receptor (beta chain) described here comes from a study of blood T cells in healthy people across ages. Sample-barcoded 5' priming and a J-beta primer mix drove a second PCR of about 6 to 11 cycles. Every single cDNA molecule received a tag from a template-switch adaptor with 12 random nucleotides. TCRdb independently ran MiXCR on the 5' RACE reads; one entry per CDR3 protein. The sample carries about 720,000 distinct CDR3 sequences, about 20% recorded once. Study-level points and caveats: Correlation between TCR beta diversity and naive T cell percentage was strong. Long-lived and aged donors differed, with more naive CD4+ cells and higher diversity in the long-lived.

For this clonotype: Its antigen remains unidentified.

The length of the CDR3 is 13 residues. V was clipped by 8 bases and J by 2 bases, with 11 bases between them. The specimen sequenced was blood. The sequence was obtained from a man in his 70s in good health. V is TRBV12-3 or TRBV12-4 and J is TRBJ2-3; no clear D. The CDR3 DNA reads TGTGCCAGCGACGGCCATTACACAGATACGCAGTATTTT. Translated: CASDGHYTDTQYF.